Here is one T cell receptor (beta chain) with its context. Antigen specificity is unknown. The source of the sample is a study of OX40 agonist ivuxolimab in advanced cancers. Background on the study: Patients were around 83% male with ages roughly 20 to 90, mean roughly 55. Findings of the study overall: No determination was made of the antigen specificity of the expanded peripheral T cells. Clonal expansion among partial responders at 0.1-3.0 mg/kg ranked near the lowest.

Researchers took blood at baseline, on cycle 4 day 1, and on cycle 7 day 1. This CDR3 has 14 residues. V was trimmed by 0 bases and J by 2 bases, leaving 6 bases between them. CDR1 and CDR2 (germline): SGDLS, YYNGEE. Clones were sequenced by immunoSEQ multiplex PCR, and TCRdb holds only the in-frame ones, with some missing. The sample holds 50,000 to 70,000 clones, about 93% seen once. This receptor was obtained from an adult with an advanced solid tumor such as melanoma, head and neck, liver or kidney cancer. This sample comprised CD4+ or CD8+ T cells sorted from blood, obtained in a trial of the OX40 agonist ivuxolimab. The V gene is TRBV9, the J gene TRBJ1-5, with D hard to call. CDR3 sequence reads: CASSVGTGNQPQHF. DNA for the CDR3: TGTGCCAGCAGCGTAGGGACTGGCAATCAGCCCCAGCATTTT. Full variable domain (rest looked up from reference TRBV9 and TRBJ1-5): DSGVTQTPKHLITATGQRVTLRCSPRSGDLSVYWYQQSLDQGLQFLIQYYNGEERAKGNILERFSAQQFPDLHSELNLSSLELGDSALYFCASSVGTGNQPQHFGDGTRLSIL.